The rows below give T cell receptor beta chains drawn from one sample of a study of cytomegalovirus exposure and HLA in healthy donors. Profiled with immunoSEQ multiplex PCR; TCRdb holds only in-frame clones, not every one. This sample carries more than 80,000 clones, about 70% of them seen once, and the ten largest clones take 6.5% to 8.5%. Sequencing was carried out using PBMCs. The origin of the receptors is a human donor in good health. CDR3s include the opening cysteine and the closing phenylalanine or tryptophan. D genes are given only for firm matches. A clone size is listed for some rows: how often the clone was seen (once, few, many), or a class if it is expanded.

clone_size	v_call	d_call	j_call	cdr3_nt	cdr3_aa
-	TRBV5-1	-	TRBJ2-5	TGCGCCAGCAGCTCCGGGACTCTCGCTCGGGAGACCCAGTACTTC	CASSSGTLARETQYF
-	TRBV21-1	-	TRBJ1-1	TGTGCCAGCAGCAACGAGACAGGGGGCGACGCTGAAGCTTTCTTT	CASSNETGGDAEAFF
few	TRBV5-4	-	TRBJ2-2	TGTGCCAGCAGCTCGCAGGGCAGGGTAGCCGGGGAGCTGTTTTTT	CASSSQGRVAGELFF
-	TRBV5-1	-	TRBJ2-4	TGCGCCAGCAGCTTCGGGGGAAGGGGAGACATTCAGTACTTC	CASSFGGRGDIQYF
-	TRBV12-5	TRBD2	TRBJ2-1	TGTGCTAGTGGCACGGGACTAGGGGTCAGAAGAGAGCAGTTCTTC	CASGTGLGVRREQFF
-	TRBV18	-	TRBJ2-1	TGTGCCAGCTCACCGGTAGCAGGGAGGTACAATGAGCAGTTCTTC	CASSPVAGRYNEQFF
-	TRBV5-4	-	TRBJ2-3	TGTGCCAGCAGCTCGGGGGGCACAGATACGCAGTATTTT	CASSSGGTDTQYF
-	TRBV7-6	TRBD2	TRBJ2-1	TGTGCCAGCAGCTCGGATAGCGGGAGCGACTACAATGAGCAGTTCTTC	CASSSDSGSDYNEQFF
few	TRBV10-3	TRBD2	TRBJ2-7	TGTGCCATCATGGAACAGATACTAGCGGGGGGATACGAGCAGTACTTC	CAIMEQILAGGYEQYF
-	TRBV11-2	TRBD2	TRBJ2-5	TGTGCCAGCAGCCCAACTGCGGGAGGGTGGGAGACCCAGTACTTC	CASSPTAGGWETQYF
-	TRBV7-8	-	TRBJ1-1	TGTGCCAGCAGCTTGTGGGGCAAGAACACTGAAGCTTTCTTT	CASSLWGKNTEAFF
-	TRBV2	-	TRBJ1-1	TGTGCCAGCAACAGGAGAGGATTGAACACTGAAGCTTTCTTT	CASNRRGLNTEAFF
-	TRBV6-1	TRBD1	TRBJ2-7	TGTGCCAGCAGGGGACAGGGGGCATGGTCCCACGAGCAGTACTTC	CASRGQGAWSHEQYF
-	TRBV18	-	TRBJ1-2	TGTGCCAGCTCACCCAAAGACAGAGCCCCCTATGGCTACACCTTC	CASSPKDRAPYGYTF
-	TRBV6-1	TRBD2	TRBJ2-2	TGTGCCAGCAGTAAAGCTAGCGGGGGTAACACCGGGGAGCTGTTTTTT	CASSKASGGNTGELFF
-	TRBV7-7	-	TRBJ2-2	TGTGCCAGCAGCTTGCTAGCTACCGGGGAGCTGTTTTTT	CASSLLATGELFF
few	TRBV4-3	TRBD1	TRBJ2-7	TGCGCCAGCAGCCAAGATTGGGGGGACAGGGCGATCTACGAGCAGTACTTC	CASSQDWGDRAIYEQYF
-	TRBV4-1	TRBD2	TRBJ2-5	TGCGCCAGCAGCCAGGGGGAGCGGGGCCAAGAGACCCAGTACTTC	CASSQGERGQETQYF
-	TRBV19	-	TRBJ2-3	TGTGCCAGTAGTATAGCGGGGGCAGATACGCAGTATTTT	CASSIAGADTQYF
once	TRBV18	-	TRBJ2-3	TGTGCCAGCTCACGCGGGGGACAGGCCAGCACAGATACGCAGTATTTT	CASSRGGQASTDTQYF
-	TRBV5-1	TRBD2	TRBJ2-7	TGCGCCAGCAGCTTTTCTAGCGGGGGGTTTACCTACGAGCAGTACTTC	CASSFSSGGFTYEQYF
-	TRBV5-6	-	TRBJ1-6	TGTGCCAGCAGCTTGTTTAGAAGTTCTAGCTCCTATAATTCACCCCTCCACTTT	CASSLFRSSSSYNSPLHF
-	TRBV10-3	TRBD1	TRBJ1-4	TGTGCCATCAGTGAAGCAGGGGGCTCCACTGAAAAACTGTTTTTT	CAISEAGGSTEKLFF
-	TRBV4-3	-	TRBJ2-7	TGCGCCAGCAGCCAAGATCCGGTGGGGGGATTCCCCTACGAGCAGTACTTC	CASSQDPVGGFPYEQYF
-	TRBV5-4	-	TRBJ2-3	TGTGCCAGCAGCTTGGCAGGGGCCCCGGTCGGGGATACGCAGTATTTT	CASSLAGAPVGDTQYF
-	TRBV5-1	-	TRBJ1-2	TGCGCCAGCAGCTTGGCCTGGGAGTCGGGCTACACCTTC	CASSLAWESGYTF
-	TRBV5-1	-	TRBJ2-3	TGCGCCAGCAGCTTGGTGGGCAGCAAAACAGATACGCAGTATTTT	CASSLVGSKTDTQYF
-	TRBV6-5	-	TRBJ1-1	TGTGCCAGCAGTGCGGAAGCAGACACTGAAGCTTTCTTT	CASSAEADTEAFF
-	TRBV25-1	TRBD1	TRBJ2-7	TGTGCCAGCAGTGATCCCCGGGACAGGGATGTCAAGCAGTACTTC	CASSDPRDRDVKQYF
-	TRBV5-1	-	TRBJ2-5	TGCGCCAGCAGCAGGACAGAAGAGACCCAGTACTTC	CASSRTEETQYF
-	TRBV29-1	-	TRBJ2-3	TGCAGCGTTGTGCTATCATCTAGCACAGATACGCAGTATTTT	CSVVLSSSTDTQYF
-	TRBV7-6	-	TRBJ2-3	TGTGCCAGCAGCCACACAGATACGCAGTATTTT	CASSHTDTQYF
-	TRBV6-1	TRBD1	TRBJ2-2	TGTGCCAGCAGCCCGGGACAGCAGAACACCGGGGAGCTGTTTTTT	CASSPGQQNTGELFF
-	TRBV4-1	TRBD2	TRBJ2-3	TGCGCCAGCAGCCAAGAGCGGGAAGCGGGATGGAGCACAGATACGCAGTATTTT	CASSQEREAGWSTDTQYF
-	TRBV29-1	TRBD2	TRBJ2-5	TGCAGCGTTGGACTAGCGGGACAAGAGACCCAGTACTTC	CSVGLAGQETQYF
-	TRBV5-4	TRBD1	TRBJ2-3	TGTGCCAGCAGCCGGGACAGGTCCACAGATACGCAGTATTTT	CASSRDRSTDTQYF
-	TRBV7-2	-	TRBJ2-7	TGTGCCAGCAGCTCCCAATCCCAGGGCGAGCAGTACTTC	CASSSQSQGEQYF
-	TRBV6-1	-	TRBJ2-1	TGTGCCAGCAGTGAGTCGGGGGTTTATGAGCAGTTCTTC	CASSESGVYEQFF
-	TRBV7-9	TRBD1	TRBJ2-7	TGTGCCAGCAGGGGACAGGCGGGCGAGCAGTACTTC	CASRGQAGEQYF
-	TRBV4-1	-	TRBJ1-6	TGCGCCAGCAGCCAAGAACTGGAGGGAGTCAATTCACCCCTCCACTTT	CASSQELEGVNSPLHF
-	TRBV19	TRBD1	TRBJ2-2	TGTGCCAGTAGCGGAGACAGGGGGTTGAACACCGGGGAGCTGTTTTTT	CASSGDRGLNTGELFF
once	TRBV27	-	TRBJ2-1	TGTGCCAGCAGTCCCGCGGCAAGTAGCGCCTACAATGAGCAGTTCTTC	CASSPAASSAYNEQFF
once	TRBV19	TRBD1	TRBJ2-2	TGTGCCAGTAGTCTAACAGGGGGATACACCGGGGAGCTGTTTTTT	CASSLTGGYTGELFF
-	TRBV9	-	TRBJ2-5	TGTGCCAGCAGCGTACACCCTCAAACAGGACGTGAGACCCAGTACTTC	CASSVHPQTGRETQYF
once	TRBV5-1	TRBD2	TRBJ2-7	TGCGCCAGCAGCTCACTAGCGGGAGAGGGCGAGCAGTACTTC	CASSSLAGEGEQYF
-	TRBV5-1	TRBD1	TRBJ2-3	TGCGCCAGCAACCCCGGGACAGGGGTACGCACAGATACGCAGTATTTT	CASNPGTGVRTDTQYF
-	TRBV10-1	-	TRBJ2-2	TGCGCCAGCAGTGAGTCCGGCAGGGCGACCGGGGAGCTGTTTTTT	CASSESGRATGELFF
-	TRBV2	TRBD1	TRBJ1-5	TGTGCCAGCTCACCGGGACAGGGCTATTTGCAGCATTTT	CASSPGQGYLQHF
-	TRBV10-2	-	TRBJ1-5	TGCGCCAGCAGTGAGTGGCCTCTCAATCAGCCCCAGCATTTT	CASSEWPLNQPQHF
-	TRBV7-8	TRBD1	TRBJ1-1	TGTGCCAGCAGACAACCGGGACAGGGGAAGAACACTGAAGCTTTCTTT	CASRQPGQGKNTEAFF
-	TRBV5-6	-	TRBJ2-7	TGTGCCAGCAGCTTGGCTAGCTACGAGCAGTACTTC	CASSLASYEQYF
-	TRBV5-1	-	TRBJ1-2	TGCGCCAGCAGCTTGGACAGGGCATACCTTGGCTACACCTTC	CASSLDRAYLGYTF
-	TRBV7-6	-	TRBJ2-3	TGTGCCAGCAGCCCTGCGGTAGATACGCAGTATTTT	CASSPAVDTQYF
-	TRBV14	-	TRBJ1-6	TGTGCCAGCAGCCAAGATCTACCGCCCCGAACGGTTGGAGCCCTCCACTTT	CASSQDLPPRTVGALHF
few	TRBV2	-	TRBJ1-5	TGTGCCAGCAGTGAAATGAGGGCTTATAGCAATCAGCCCCAGCATTTT	CASSEMRAYSNQPQHF
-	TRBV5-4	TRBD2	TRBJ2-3	TGTGCCAGCAGCCGGAACAGCGGGGGATACACAGATACGCAGTATTTT	CASSRNSGGYTDTQYF
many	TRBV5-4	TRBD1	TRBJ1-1	TGTGCCATCCGGACAGGACGAATCCCGAGCACTGAAGCTTTCTTT	CAIRTGRIPSTEAFF
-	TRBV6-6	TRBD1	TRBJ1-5	TGTGCCAGCAGAGATGTCGGACAGGGGTCGAATCAGCCCCAGCATTTT	CASRDVGQGSNQPQHF
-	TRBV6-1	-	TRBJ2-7	TGTGCCAGCAGTGATGGGGGGGGCCCCTACGAGCAGTACTTC	CASSDGGGPYEQYF
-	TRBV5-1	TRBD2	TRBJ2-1	TGCGCCAGCAGCTCCCGACTAGCGAGTAACAATGAGCAGTTCTTC	CASSSRLASNNEQFF